This T cell receptor (beta chain) derives from a study of blood T cell repertoires in COVID-19. Study-wide background: From T cells, B-cell-depleted T cells, or PBMCs came the material, which was cDNA or gDNA.

The cohort comprised adults aged 18 to 89 years residing in approximately 25 US areas. Self-reported history from a screening survey and questionnaire set each donor's cohort. Using immunoSEQ multiplex PCR, the repertoire was profiled, and TCRdb retains in-frame clones only, with some absent. This sample has about 220,000 clones, with 75% to 90% found just once. This CDR3 has 15 residues. Germline CDR1 reads KGHSH; CDR2 reads LQKENI. V dropped 5 bases and J dropped 3 bases, with 16 bases sitting between them. The V call is TRBV18, the J call TRBJ2-5; weak D call: TRBD2 (6 bases). The sequence derives from a woman under 30 in a cohort exposed to, infected with or recovered from COVID-19 (not recorded which). Sequences were obtained from PBMCs or T cells enriched from blood (not recorded which). CDR3 region: CASSTGGAREETQYF. The CDR3 DNA follows: TGTGCCAGCTCAACTGGCGGGGCGAGGGAAGAGACCCAGTACTTC.